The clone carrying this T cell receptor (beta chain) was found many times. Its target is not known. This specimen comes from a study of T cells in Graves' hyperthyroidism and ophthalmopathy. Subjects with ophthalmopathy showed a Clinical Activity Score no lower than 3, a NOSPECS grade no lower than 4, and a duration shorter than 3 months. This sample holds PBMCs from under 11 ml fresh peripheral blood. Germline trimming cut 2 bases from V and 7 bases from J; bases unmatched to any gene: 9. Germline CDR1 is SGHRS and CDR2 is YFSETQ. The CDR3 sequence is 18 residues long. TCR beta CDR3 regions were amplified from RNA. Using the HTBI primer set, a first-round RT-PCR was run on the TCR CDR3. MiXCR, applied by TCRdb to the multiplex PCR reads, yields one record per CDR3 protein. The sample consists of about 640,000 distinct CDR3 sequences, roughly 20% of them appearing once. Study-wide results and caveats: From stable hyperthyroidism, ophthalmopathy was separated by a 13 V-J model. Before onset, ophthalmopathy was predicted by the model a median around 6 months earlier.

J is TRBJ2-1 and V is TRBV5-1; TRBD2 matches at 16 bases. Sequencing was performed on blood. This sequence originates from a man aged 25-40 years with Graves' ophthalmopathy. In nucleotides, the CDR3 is TGCGCCAGCAGCTTCGTACAAGGGACTAGCGGGAGGGTTAATGAGCAGTTCTTC. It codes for CASSFVQGTSGRVNEQFF.